This T cell receptor beta chain was documented in a study of identical twins. Overall study results and limits: The study found weaker excess twin sharing in beta out-of-frame sequences.

TCRdb ran MiXCR on the 5' RACE reads and lists one entry per CDR3 protein. The table shows hundreds of thousands of distinct CDR3 sequences, with around 8.8% occurring only once. Comments on this clonotype: Its target is unknown.

These sequences were also reported in another study, on yellow fever vaccine responses in identical twins.

The source is a young woman in good health. Source material: memory (CD45RO+) T cells sorted from blood.

CDR3 in amino acids: CASRKNLAGGLDEQFF. The CDR3 nucleotides are TGTGCCAGCAGGAAAAACCTAGCGGGGGGTTTGGATGAGCAGTTCTTC. The chain links TRBV2 to TRBJ2-1; 11 positions match TRBD2. CDR1 and CDR2 (germline): SNHLY, FYNNEI. This CDR3 has 16 amino acids. V lost 6 bases and J lost 8; bases outside the gene matches: 12.